This T cell receptor beta chain was obtained from a study of shared clonotypes between healthy human individuals. Sequenced by immunoSEQ multiplex PCR; TCRdb stores in-frame clones only, minus some. The sample consists of just over 2,000,000 clones, roughly 94% of them appearing once. This clone was found a few times. This specimen includes other DNA sequences encoding the same CDR3. The V gene's germline CDR1 is DFQATT and CDR2 SNEGSKA (reference sequence). V dropped 3 bases and J dropped 0 bases, with 2 bases sitting between them. This CDR3 is built from 11 residues. Sequenced: naive CD4+ T cells sorted from blood. Specified subset: CD45RA+ positively selected. The sequence came from a man aged 18 to 29 in good health. This chain uses TRBV20-1 with TRBJ1-1; no firm D call. The CDR3 DNA reads TGCAGTGCTAGTATGAACACTGAAGCTTTCTTT. Translation: CSASMNTEAFF.